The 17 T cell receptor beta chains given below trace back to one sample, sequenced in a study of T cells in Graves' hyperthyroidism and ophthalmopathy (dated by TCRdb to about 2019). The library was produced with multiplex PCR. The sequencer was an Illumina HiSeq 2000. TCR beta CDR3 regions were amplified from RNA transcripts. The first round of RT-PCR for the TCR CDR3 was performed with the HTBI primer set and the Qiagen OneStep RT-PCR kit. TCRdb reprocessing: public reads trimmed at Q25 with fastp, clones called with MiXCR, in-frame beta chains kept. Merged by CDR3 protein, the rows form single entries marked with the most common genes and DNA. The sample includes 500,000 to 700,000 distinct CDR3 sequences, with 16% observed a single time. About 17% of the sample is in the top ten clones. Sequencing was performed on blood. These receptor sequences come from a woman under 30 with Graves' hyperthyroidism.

This CDR3 reads CASSNDRVNSPLHF. The CDR3 DNA is TGCGCCAGCAGCAATGACAGGGTTAATTCACCCCTCCACTTT. V is TRBV4-3 and J is TRBJ1-6, with 7 bases fitting TRBD1. Per the germline V gene, CDR1 is LGHNA and CDR2 is YSLEER. The J segment lost 6 bases and the V segment lost 5 bases, leaving 4 bases of the junction unmatched. The CDR3 has 14 residues.

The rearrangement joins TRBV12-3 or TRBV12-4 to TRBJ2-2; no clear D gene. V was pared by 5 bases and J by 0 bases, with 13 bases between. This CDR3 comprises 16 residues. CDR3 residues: CASSPRPAPNTGELFF. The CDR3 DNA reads TGTGCCAGCAGTCCTCGGCCGGCGCCGAACACCGGGGAGCTGTTTTTT.

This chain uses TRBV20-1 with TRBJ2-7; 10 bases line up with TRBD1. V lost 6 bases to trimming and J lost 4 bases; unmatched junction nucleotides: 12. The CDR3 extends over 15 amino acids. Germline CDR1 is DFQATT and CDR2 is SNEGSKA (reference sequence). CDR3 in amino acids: CSAAGVGQGNYEQYF. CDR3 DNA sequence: TGCAGTGCCGCCGGGGTGGGACAGGGGAATTACGAGCAGTACTTC.

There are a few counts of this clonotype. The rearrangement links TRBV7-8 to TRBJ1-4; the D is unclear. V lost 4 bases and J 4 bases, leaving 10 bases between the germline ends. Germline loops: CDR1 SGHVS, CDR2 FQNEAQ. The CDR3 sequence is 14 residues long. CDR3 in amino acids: CASSYRHDNEKLFF. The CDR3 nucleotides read TGTGCCAGCAGCTACCGACACGATAATGAAAAACTGTTTTTT. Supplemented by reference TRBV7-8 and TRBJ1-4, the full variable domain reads GAGVSQSPRYKVAKRGQDVALRCDPISGHVSLFWYQQALGQGPEFLTYFQNEAQLDKSGLPSDRFFAERPEGSVSTLKIQRTQQEDSAVYLCASSYRHDNEKLFFGSGTQLSVL.

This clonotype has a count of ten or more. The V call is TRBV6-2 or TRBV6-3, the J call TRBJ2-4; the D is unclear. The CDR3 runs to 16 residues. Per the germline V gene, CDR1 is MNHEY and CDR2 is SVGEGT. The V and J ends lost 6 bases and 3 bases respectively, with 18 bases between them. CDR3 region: CASRPNKAWDKNIQYF. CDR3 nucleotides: TGTGCCAGCAGACCCAACAAGGCGTGGGACAAAAACATTCAGTACTTC.

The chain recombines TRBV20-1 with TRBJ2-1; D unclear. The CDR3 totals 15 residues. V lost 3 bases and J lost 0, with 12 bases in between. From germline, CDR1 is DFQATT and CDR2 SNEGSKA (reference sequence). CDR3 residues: CSARNLILSYNEQFF. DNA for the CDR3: TGCAGTGCTAGGAACTTAATCCTCTCCTACAATGAGCAGTTCTTC.

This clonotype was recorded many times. Here the CDR3 DNA reads TGTGCCAGCTCACCCGTACGGGGCGCTACCTACGAGCAGTACTTC. Protein: CASSPVRGATYEQYF. The chain has TRBV18 and TRBJ2-7, with D perhaps given as TRBD1 or TRBD2 (5 bases each). The germline V gene has CDR1 KGHSH and CDR2 LQKENI. The germline V and J ends were trimmed by 3 bases and 2 bases, with 14 bases remaining between them. This CDR3 has 15 amino acids.

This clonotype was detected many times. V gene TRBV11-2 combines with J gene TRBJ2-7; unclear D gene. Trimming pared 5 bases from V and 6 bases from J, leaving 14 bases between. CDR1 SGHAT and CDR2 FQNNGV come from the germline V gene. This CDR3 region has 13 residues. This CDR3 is CASSPISLSEQYF. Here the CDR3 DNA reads TGTGCCAGCAGCCCGATCTCTTTATCCGAGCAGTACTTC.

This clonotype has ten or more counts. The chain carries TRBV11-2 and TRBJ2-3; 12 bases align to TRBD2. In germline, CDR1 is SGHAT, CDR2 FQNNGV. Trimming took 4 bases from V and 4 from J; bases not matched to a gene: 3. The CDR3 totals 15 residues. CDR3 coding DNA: TGTGCCAGCAGCTCTACTAGCGGGAGGCCAGATACGCAGTATTTT. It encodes CASSSTSGRPDTQYF.

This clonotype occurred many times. CDR3 coding DNA: TGTGCCAGCAGTAACGACAGGGGCTATGGCTACACCTTC. Protein product: CASSNDRGYGYTF. The gene calls are TRBV6-1 and TRBJ1-2; 8 nucleotides match TRBD1. The CDR3 consists of 13 residues. The germline CDR1 and CDR2 sequences are MNHNS and SASEGT. The V segment lost 5 bases and the J segment 4 bases; nucleotides outside the gene matches: 3.

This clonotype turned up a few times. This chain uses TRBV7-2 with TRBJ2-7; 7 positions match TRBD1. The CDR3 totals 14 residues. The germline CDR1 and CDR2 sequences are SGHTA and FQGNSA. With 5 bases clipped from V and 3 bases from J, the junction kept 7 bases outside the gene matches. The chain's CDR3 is CASSPVQGVYEQYF. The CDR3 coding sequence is TGTGCCAGCAGCCCCGTCCAGGGGGTCTACGAGCAGTACTTC.

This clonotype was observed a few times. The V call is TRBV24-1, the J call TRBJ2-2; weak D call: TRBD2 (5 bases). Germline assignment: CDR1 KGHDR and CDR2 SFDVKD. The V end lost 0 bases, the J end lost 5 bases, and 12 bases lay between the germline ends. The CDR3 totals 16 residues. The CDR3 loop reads CATSDLGRAPTGELFF. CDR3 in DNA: TGTGCCACCAGTGATTTGGGGCGGGCTCCAACCGGGGAGCTGTTTTTT.

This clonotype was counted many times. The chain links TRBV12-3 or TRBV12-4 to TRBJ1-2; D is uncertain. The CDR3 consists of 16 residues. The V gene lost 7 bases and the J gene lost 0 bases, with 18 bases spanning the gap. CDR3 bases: TGTGCCAGCACCGAAGGTGGTCAGGTTTCTAACTATGGCTACACCTTC. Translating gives CASTEGGQVSNYGYTF.

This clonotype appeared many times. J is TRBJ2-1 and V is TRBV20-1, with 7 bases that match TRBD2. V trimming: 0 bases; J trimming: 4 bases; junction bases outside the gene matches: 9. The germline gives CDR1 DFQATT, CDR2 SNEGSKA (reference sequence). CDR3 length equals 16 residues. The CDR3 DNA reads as TGCAGTGCTAGAGAGACCCTAGCGGACGCGTACAATGAGCAGTTCTTC. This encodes CSARETLADAYNEQFF.

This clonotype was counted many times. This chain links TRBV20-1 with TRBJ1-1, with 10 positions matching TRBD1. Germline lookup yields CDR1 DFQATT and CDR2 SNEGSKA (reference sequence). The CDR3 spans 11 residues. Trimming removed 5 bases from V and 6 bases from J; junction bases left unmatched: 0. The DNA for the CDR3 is TGCAGTGCTGACAGGGGGCCTGAAGCTTTCTTT. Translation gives CSADRGPEAFF.

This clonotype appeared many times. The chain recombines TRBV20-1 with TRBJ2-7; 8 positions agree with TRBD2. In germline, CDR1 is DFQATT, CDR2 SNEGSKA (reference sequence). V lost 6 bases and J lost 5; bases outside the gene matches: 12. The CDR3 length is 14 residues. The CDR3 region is CSAPRGGPRDEQYF. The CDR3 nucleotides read TGCAGTGCCCCCCGCGGGGGGCCAAGGGACGAGCAGTACTTC.

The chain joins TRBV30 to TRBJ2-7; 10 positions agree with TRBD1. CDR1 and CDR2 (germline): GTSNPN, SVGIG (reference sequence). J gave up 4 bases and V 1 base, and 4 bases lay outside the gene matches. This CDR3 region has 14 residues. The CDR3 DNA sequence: TGTGCCTGGAGTGGGGGGACAGGGGATTACGAGCAGTACTTC. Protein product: CAWSGGTGDYEQYF.